This entry is about one T cell receptor (beta chain). Assignment of participants to cohorts was predicated upon participant-reported clinical history. In the original analysis: Amplification from reference gene primers served as the basis for estimated nucleated cell counts. Sequencing used immunoSEQ multiplex PCR; TCRdb keeps in-frame clones, though not all of them. The D gene and trimming were derived from the DNA, and the V and J assignments and clone size from that table. The top ten clones hold 1% to 1.5% of a sample with some 170,000 clones, roughly 90% of them seen once. The sample belongs to a study of blood T cell repertoires in COVID-19. Across the whole study: PBMCs, B-cell-depleted T cells, or T cells provided the cDNA or gDNA that made up the material.

J was trimmed by 4 bases and V by 6 bases; bases with no gene match: 4. In germline, CDR1 is SSHAT, CDR2 FNYEAQ (reference sequence). The CDR3 is 13 amino acids. The sequencing input was PBMCs or T cells enriched from blood (not recorded which). The chain combines TRBV7-7 with TRBJ2-5; 8 bases are shared with TRBD1. This receptor was taken from a human donor with acute COVID-19. The donor label of this sample is uncertain. CDR3: CASSPGGTETQYF. In nucleotides, the CDR3 is TGTGCCAGCAGTCCAGGGGGCACAGAGACCCAGTACTTC.